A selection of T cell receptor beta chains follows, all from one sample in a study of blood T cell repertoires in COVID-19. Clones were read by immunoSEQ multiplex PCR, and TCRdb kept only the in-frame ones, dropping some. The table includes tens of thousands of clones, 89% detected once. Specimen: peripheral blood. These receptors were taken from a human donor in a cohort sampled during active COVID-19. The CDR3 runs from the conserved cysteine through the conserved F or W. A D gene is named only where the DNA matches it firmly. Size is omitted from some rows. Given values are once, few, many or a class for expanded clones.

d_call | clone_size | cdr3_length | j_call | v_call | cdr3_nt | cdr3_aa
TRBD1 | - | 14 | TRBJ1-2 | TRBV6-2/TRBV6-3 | TGTGCCAGCAGCCCCTCCGGGACAGCTTATGGCTACACCTTC | CASSPSGTAYGYTF
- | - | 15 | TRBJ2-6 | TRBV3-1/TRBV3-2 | TGTGCCAGCAGCCAAGACAGCTCTGGGGCCAACGTCCTGACTTTC | CASSQDSSGANVLTF
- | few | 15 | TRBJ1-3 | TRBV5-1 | TGCGCCAGCAGCTTGTTTCTAGGGGCTGGAAACACCATATATTTT | CASSLFLGAGNTIYF
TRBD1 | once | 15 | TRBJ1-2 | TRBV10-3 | TGTGCCATCAGTGGAGAGACAGGGATCTTCTATGGCTACACCTTC | CAISGETGIFYGYTF
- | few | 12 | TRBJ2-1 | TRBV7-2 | TGTGCCAGCAGCCTGACTAGTAATGAGCAGTTCTTC | CASSLTSNEQFF
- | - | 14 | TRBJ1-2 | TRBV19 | TGTGCCAGTCTTCAACCTCAGGCCAACTATGGCTACACCTTC | CASLQPQANYGYTF
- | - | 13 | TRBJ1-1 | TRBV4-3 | TGCGCCAGCAGCCAAGTAACTCGCACTGAAGCTTTCTTT | CASSQVTRTEAFF
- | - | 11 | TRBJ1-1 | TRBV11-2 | TGTGCCAGCAGCTTGAGGGTAGAAGCTTTCTTT | CASSLRVEAFF
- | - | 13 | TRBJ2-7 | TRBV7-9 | TGTGCCAGCAGCTTAGCGGCAGGTGGCGAGCAGTACTTC | CASSLAAGGEQYF
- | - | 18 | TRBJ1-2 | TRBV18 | TGTGCCAGCTCACCACCAGGGCAGGGCCCCCTCCTGTCCTATGGCTACACCTTC | CASSPPGQGPLLSYGYTF
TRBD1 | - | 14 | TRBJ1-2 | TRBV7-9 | TGTGCCAGCAGCCCTCGGGACAGCCCCTATGGCTACACCTTC | CASSPRDSPYGYTF
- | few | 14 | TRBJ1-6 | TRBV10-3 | TGTGCCATCAGTGAGTACAGGGCCAATTCACCCCTCCACTTT | CAISEYRANSPLHF
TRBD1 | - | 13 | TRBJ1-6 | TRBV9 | TGTGCCAGCAGCCCCGGACAGGGTTCACCCCTCCACTTT | CASSPGQGSPLHF
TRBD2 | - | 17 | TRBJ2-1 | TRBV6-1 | TGTGCCAGCAGTGAAGCAAGGAGAAGCGGGGGCCCCAATGAGCAGTTCTTC | CASSEARRSGGPNEQFF
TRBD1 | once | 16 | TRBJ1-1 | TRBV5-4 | TGTGCCAGCAGCTCCCTCCTCGACAGGGAGGACACTGAAGCTTTCTTT | CASSSLLDREDTEAFF
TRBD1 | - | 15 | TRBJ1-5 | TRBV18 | TGTGCCAGCTCAGGACAGGGAATAGGCAATCAGCCCCAGCATTTT | CASSGQGIGNQPQHF
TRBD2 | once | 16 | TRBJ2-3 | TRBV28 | TGTGCCAGCAGTTCGGGAGGGGGAAGACTGCAAGATACGCAGTATTTT | CASSSGGGRLQDTQYF
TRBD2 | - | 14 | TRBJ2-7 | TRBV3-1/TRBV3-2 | TGTGCCAGCAGCCTTAGCGGGGACTCCTACGAGCAGTACTTC | CASSLSGDSYEQYF
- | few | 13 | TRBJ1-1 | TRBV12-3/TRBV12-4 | TGTGCCAGCAGTTTAGCCAGGAACACTGAAGCTTTCTTT | CASSLARNTEAFF